These 26 T cell receptor beta chains originate from one sample sequenced in a study of shared clonotypes between healthy human individuals (dated by TCRdb to 2020 to 2022). CD8 naive samples were CD45RO-negative cells positively selected for CCR7, giving a CD45RA+CCR7+ population that excluded TemRA cells. Library generation was performed with the immunoSEQ multiplex PCR assay. TCRdb retrieved this table from immuneACCESS and kept in-frame rearrangements only. Not all clones are present; in checked studies, unresolved V genes account for under half, and no reason is known for the remainder. This sample has over 2 million clones in its table, and over 85% of those were observed once. The ten most abundant clones make up 0.85% to 1.3% of the sample. Material: naive CD8+ T cells sorted from blood. The sample's cell subset or site label is to be understood as: CD45RA+CCR7+. The receptors derive from a man aged 18 to 29 in good health.

This clone was observed once. The sample holds other DNA sequences that translate to the same CDR3. The V and J genes are TRBV27 and TRBJ2-7; D gene unclear. Germline V gene data show CDR1 as MNHEY and CDR2 as SMNVEV (reference sequence). Trimming took 0 bases from V and 2 from J, leaving 5 bases between them. This CDR3 is built from 13 residues. The CDR3 region has the DNA TGTGCCAGCAGTTTATCCCCAACCTACGAGCAGTACTTC. It encodes CASSLSPTYEQYF.

The chain uses TRBV10-3 and TRBJ2-2; TRBD1 matches 7 bases. Per the germline V gene, CDR1 is ENHRY and CDR2 is SYGVKD. The CDR3 is 15 residues long. V lost 7 bases and J lost 2; bases outside the gene matches: 7. CDR3 coding DNA: TGTGCCATCACCAAGACAGGGCCCAACACCGGGGAGCTGTTTTTT. Translated, it gives CAITKTGPNTGELFF.

V is TRBV6-1 and J is TRBJ2-7; 7 bases line up with TRBD1. V dropped 3 bases and J dropped 1; count of bases not matched to a gene: 6. The CDR3 contains 15 residues. Germline values: CDR1 MNHNS, CDR2 SASEGT. Here the CDR3 DNA reads TGTGCCAGCAGTGACCCGAGACAGGGTTCCTACGAGCAGTACTTC. It yields the protein CASSDPRQGSYEQYF.

The V and J genes are TRBV28 and TRBJ1-5, with D possibly being TRBD1 (5 bases). The CDR3 covers 15 residues. V was pared by 5 bases and J by 2 bases, with 13 bases between. The V gene's germline CDR1 is MDHEN and CDR2 SYDVKM. CDR3 DNA sequence: TGTGCCAGCAGTCCAAGGGACGGTGGCAATCAGCCCCAGCATTTT. Translating it yields CASSPRDGGNQPQHF.

The chain is built from TRBV5-3 and TRBJ2-4; D may be TRBD1 or TRBD2 (5 bases each). TRBV5-3 is filed as an ORF, its function uncertain. The CDR3 length is 15 residues. V dropped 4 bases and J dropped 4 bases, with 15 bases sitting between them. CDR3 nucleotide sequence: TGTGCCAGAAGCAAAGGGACGACGGAAAAAAACATTCAGTACTTC. It translates to CARSKGTTEKNIQYF.

This rearrangement joins TRBV5-1 to TRBJ2-1; 10 bases are a match to TRBD2. CDR3 length: 17 amino acids. Looked up from germline, CDR1 is SGHRS and CDR2 is YFSETQ. The V gene end was trimmed by 3 bases and the J gene end by 1 base; junction bases not matched to a gene: 7. The CDR3 reads CASSSSSGRRSYNEQFF. CDR3 in DNA: TGCGCCAGCAGCTCGTCTAGCGGGAGAAGGTCCTACAATGAGCAGTTCTTC.

CDR3 nucleotide sequence: TGCGCCAGCTTACGACCCCCTAGCGGGAGGTATGAGCAGTTCTTC. It specifies CASLRPPSGRYEQFF. This chain joins TRBV5-1 and TRBJ2-1, with 11 bases fitting TRBD2. Germline CDR1 SGHRS, CDR2 YFSETQ. J was trimmed by 8 bases and V by 7 bases; bases with no gene match: 11. CDR3 size: 15 residues.

This chain uses TRBV2 with TRBJ1-1; D not resolved. Looked up from germline, CDR1 is SNHLY and CDR2 is FYNNEI. This CDR3 region has 16 residues. V dropped 5 bases and J dropped 4 bases, with 20 bases sitting between them. This CDR3 reads CASSLDRGGLSTEAFF. CDR3 bases: TGTGCCAGCAGTCTTGACCGAGGAGGGCTCAGCACTGAAGCTTTCTTT.

CDR3 coding DNA: TGTGCCACCAGCACCAGGGGGAATGAGCAGTTCTTC. As protein: CATSTRGNEQFF. The gene calls are TRBV15 and TRBJ2-1, with 7 bases lining up with TRBD1. The ends lost 4 bases at V and 7 bases at J; junction bases unmatched: 1. The CDR3 covers 12 residues. Germline lookup yields CDR1 LNHNV and CDR2 YYDKDF (reference sequence).

The rearrangement joins TRBV4-3 to TRBJ2-7, with D possibly matching TRBD2 (6 bases). The germline gives CDR1 LGHNA, CDR2 YSLEER. CDR3 length equals 16 residues. The V end was cut by 2 bases, the J end by 1 base, with 15 bases between. The CDR3 DNA reads as TGCGCCAGCAGCCAAAATCCGGGAGAAGGTTCCTACGAGCAGTACTTC. Its protein is CASSQNPGEGSYEQYF.

This clone showed up just once. This chain links TRBV14 with TRBJ1-6, with 9 bases that match TRBD1. The junction had 11 bases not matched to a gene; V was cut back by 1 base and J by 10 bases. The length of the CDR3 is 17 residues. Per germline, CDR1 SGHDN and CDR2 FVKESK. The CDR3 sequence is CASSQGPGGQGRSPLHF. CDR3 coding DNA: TGTGCCAGCAGCCAAGGCCCCGGCGGACAGGGGAGATCACCCCTCCACTTT.

The CDR3 loop is CASTPPGWAINTGELFF. DNA of the CDR3: TGTGCCAGTACCCCCCCGGGGTGGGCCATTAACACCGGGGAGCTGTTTTTT. The chain combines TRBV19 with TRBJ2-2; possibly TRBD2 for D (5 bases). Germline CDR1 and CDR2: LNHDA and SQIVND (reference sequence). The V end was cut by 7 bases, the J end by 2 bases, with 20 bases between. The CDR3 loop spans 17 amino acids. The full variable domain, in which reference TRBV19 and TRBJ2-2 provide the parts outside the CDR3, is DGGITQSPKYLFRKEGQNVTLSCEQNLNHDAMYWYRQDPGQGLRLIYYSQIVNDFQKGDIAEGYSVSREKKESFPLTVTSAQKNPTAFYLCASTPPGWAINTGELFFGEGSRLTVL.

This rearrangement joins TRBV6-5 to TRBJ1-4, with 7 bases fitting TRBD1. Trimming took 10 bases from V and 4 from J; bases not matched to a gene: 6. The CDR3 is made up of 13 amino acids. In germline, CDR1 is MNHEY, CDR2 SVGAGI. The CDR3 sequence: CATSGGGNEKLFF. Here the CDR3 DNA reads TGTGCCACCTCAGGGGGGGGTAATGAAAAACTGTTTTTT.

The rearrangement links TRBV29-1 to TRBJ2-1; D might be TRBD1 (5 bases). Looked up from germline, CDR1 is SQVTM and CDR2 is ANQGSEA. The CDR3 sequence is 13 residues long. Trimming removed 4 bases at V and 5 bases at J, with 12 bases between. The CDR3 coding sequence is TGCAGCGTTGTCCCTAGGGGCGACAATGAGCAGTTCTTC. Protein product: CSVVPRGDNEQFF.

The genes are TRBV7-9 and TRBJ1-6; possibly TRBD1 for D (5 bases). The CDR3 is 17 residues long. V shed 5 bases and J shed 0 bases, with 14 bases lying between them. From germline, CDR1 is SEHNR and CDR2 FQNEAQ (reference sequence). CDR3 residues: CASSPVTVRSYNSPLHF. The CDR3 DNA sequence: TGTGCCAGCAGCCCCGTGACAGTCCGCTCCTATAATTCACCCCTCCACTTT.

The rearrangement links TRBV10-2 to TRBJ2-1; D uncertain. Germline CDR1 reads WSHSY; CDR2 reads SAAADI. V was pared by 6 bases and J by 2 bases, with 11 bases between. This CDR3 comprises 14 residues. Here the CDR3 DNA reads TGCGCCAGCAGGTTGGACCGAACCTACAATGAGCAGTTCTTC. Its translation is CASRLDRTYNEQFF.

With regard to this clone: This same CDR3 is encoded by further DNA sequences in the sample. The genes are TRBV18 and TRBJ2-7; 7 nucleotides line up with TRBD1. This CDR3 spans 15 amino acids. V shed 3 bases and J 2 bases; nucleotides not matched to a gene: 7. Germline assignment: CDR1 KGHSH and CDR2 LQKENI. CDR3 DNA: TGTGCCAGCTCACCGCCTACAGGGGACCCCTACGAGCAGTACTTC. Translation gives CASSPPTGDPYEQYF.

This rearrangement joins TRBV19 to TRBJ2-7, with D possibly TRBD1 on 7 matching bases. Per germline, CDR1 LNHDA and CDR2 SQIVND (reference sequence). Trimming cost V 4 bases and J 4 bases, with 8 bases left between them. This CDR3 spans 12 amino acids. The CDR3 loop is CASSTGGYEQYF. CDR3 coding DNA: TGTGCCAGTAGTACAGGGGGGTACGAGCAGTACTTC.

This clone was picked up one time. V usage is TRBV5-1 and J usage is TRBJ2-7; no clear D. CDR3 length: 13 amino acids. Germline V lookup: CDR1 SGHRS, CDR2 YFSETQ. Trimming removed 4 bases at V and 6 bases at J, with 14 bases between. CDR3 DNA: TGCGCCAGCAGCACCGACCCCCCGGCCGAGCAGTACTTC. Translated, it gives CASSTDPPAEQYF.

This chain links TRBV21-1 with TRBJ1-1; the table's D call TRBD1 went unverified against the DNA. TRBV21-1 is designated a pseudogene. The CDR3 contains 16 residues. CDR3 sequence: CASSNLRQGQNTEAFF. As DNA, the CDR3 is TGTGCCAGCAGCAATCTCCGACAGGGGCAAAACACTGAAGCTTTCTTT.

The J gene is TRBJ2-2, the V gene TRBV5-6; D gene uncertain. The CDR3 is 14 residues long. CDR1 is SGHDT and CDR2 is YYEEEE in the germline V gene. Deletions cut 4 bases from V and 4 bases from J, with 11 bases between. The CDR3 protein is CASSLLYVTGELFF. For the CDR3, the DNA is TGTGCCAGCAGCCTCCTTTATGTCACCGGGGAGCTGTTTTTT.

The chain combines TRBV6-4 with TRBJ1-5; TRBD1 agrees at 7 bases. Unmatched junction bases numbered 11, after V lost 6 bases and J lost 0 bases. The CDR3 has 17 residues. Germline V gene data show CDR1 as MRHNA and CDR2 as SNTAGT. CDR3 sequence: CASRPDRVSYSNQPQHF. The CDR3 region has the DNA TGTGCCAGCAGGCCCGACAGGGTCTCTTATAGCAATCAGCCCCAGCATTTT.

This clone was seen once. The same CDR3 is also encoded by other DNA sequences in this sample. This chain joins TRBV4-1 and TRBJ2-7; a weak D match, TRBD1 (5 bases). CDR1 and CDR2 from the germline V gene are MGHRA and YSYEKL. This CDR3 comprises 13 residues. V lost 0 bases, J lost 5 bases, and 8 bases lay in between. The CDR3, as DNA: TGCGCCAGCAGCCAAGACCCCAGGGACGAGCAGTACTTC. It yields the protein CASSQDPRDEQYF.

The chain is built from TRBV9 and TRBJ2-3; perhaps D is TRBD1 or TRBD2 (5 bases each). The germline V and J ends were trimmed by 4 bases and 0 bases, with 18 bases remaining between them. The CDR3 is 17 amino acids. The germline V gene encodes CDR1 SGDLS and CDR2 YYNGEE. The CDR3: CASSPESGALSTDTQYF. The CDR3 nucleotides read TGTGCCAGCAGCCCTGAATCCGGGGCCCTCAGCACAGATACGCAGTATTTT.

This clone is a singleton in its sample. V usage is TRBV7-8 and J usage is TRBJ1-1; D unresolved. Germline CDR1 is SGHVS and CDR2 is FQNEAQ. This CDR3 has 14 amino acids. Between the trimmed V and J ends, which lost 1 base and 3 bases, there was a span of 9 bases. The CDR3 protein is CASSLDLVDTEAFF. The CDR3 bases are TGTGCCAGCAGCTTAGACTTGGTGGACACTGAAGCTTTCTTT.

On this clone: The sample has other DNA sequences that encode this CDR3 too. The gene calls are TRBV6-1 and TRBJ2-7, with 7 positions matching TRBD2. CDR1 is MNHNS and CDR2 is SASEGT in the germline V gene. Unmatched junction bases numbered 2, after V lost 4 bases and J lost 2 bases. This CDR3 has 13 amino acids. CDR3 protein: CASSAGLAYEQYF. CDR3 coding DNA: TGTGCCAGCAGTGCCGGACTAGCCTACGAGCAGTACTTC.